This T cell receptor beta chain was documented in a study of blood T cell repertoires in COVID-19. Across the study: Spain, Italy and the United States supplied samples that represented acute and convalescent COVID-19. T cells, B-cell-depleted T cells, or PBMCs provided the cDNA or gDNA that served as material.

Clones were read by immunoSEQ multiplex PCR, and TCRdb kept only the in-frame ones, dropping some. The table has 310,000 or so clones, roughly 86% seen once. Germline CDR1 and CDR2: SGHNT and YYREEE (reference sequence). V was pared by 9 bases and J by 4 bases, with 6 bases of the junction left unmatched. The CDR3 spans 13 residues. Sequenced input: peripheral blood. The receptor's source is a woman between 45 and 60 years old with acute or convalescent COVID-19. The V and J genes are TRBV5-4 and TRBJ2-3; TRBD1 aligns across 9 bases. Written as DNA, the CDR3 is TGTGCCATACCGGGACAGGGTCCAGATACGCAGTATTTT. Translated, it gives CAIPGQGPDTQYF.